A single sample gave rise to the 26 T cell receptor beta chains below, sequenced in a study of blood T cell repertoires in COVID-19. Clones were sequenced by immunoSEQ multiplex PCR, and TCRdb holds only the in-frame ones, with some missing. Among 300,000 to 350,000 clones listed, 88% were seen once. Sequenced input: peripheral blood. These receptors were obtained from a woman in her 70s with COVID-19, enrolled during active disease.

The CDR3 region is CASSEFSGQKAGGYTF. For the CDR3, the DNA is TGCGCCAGCAGTGAGTTTTCCGGACAGAAGGCTGGCGGCTACACCTTC. J is TRBJ1-2 and V is TRBV10-1; perhaps TRBD1 as D (6 bases). This CDR3 has 16 amino acids. Per germline, CDR1 WNHNN and CDR2 SYGVQD (reference sequence). Trimming took 1 base from V and 8 from J, leaving 20 bases between them.

The chain carries TRBV29-1 and TRBJ1-1; D may be TRBD1 (5 bases). The V gene lost 4 bases and the J gene lost 0 bases, with 6 bases spanning the gap. Germline V lookup: CDR1 SQVTM, CDR2 ANQGSEA. The length of the CDR3 is 12 residues. CDR3 amino acids: CSVVGVNTEAFF. CDR3 coding DNA: TGCAGCGTTGTAGGGGTGAACACTGAAGCTTTCTTT.

This CDR3 reads CASSRTSGGADTQYF. CDR3 in DNA: TGTGCCAGCAGTCGGACTAGCGGGGGGGCGGATACGCAGTATTTT. The chain carries TRBV2 and TRBJ2-3; 15 nucleotides align to TRBD2. Per germline, CDR1 SNHLY and CDR2 FYNNEI. CDR3 size: 15 residues. After removal of 5 bases from V and 6 bases from J, the junction contained 3 bases not matched to a gene.

This chain uses TRBV5-6 with TRBJ1-3; the D gene is possibly TRBD1 (5 bases). The CDR3 sequence is 14 residues long. V was pared by 5 bases and J by 6 bases, with 15 bases between. Germline V lookup: CDR1 SGHDT, CDR2 YYEEEE. CDR3 DNA sequence: TGTGCCAGCAGTCCGGGACTATCGATAAACACCATATATTTT. Its translation: CASSPGLSINTIYF.

A note on this clone: This sample includes further DNA sequences coding for the same CDR3. The CDR3 coding sequence is TGTGCCAGCTCTGGGGGGTCTGAAGCTTTCTTT. This sequence encodes CASSGGSEAFF. V usage is TRBV2 and J usage is TRBJ1-1; D may be TRBD1 (5 bases). The CDR3 spans 11 residues. Germline assignment: CDR1 SNHLY and CDR2 FYNNEI. V lost 8 bases and J 6 bases, leaving 10 bases between the germline ends.

This clone was observed a single time. The CDR3 sequence: CASSIHPGLAGYEQYF. The CDR3 DNA reads as TGTGCCAGCAGCATCCACCCGGGACTAGCGGGGTACGAGCAGTACTTC. The genes are TRBV9 and TRBJ2-7; 13 bases agree with TRBD2. The CDR3 sequence is 16 residues long. V was pared by 4 bases and J by 4 bases, with 8 bases of the junction left unmatched. CDR1 and CDR2 from the germline V gene are SGDLS and YYNGEE.

The chain combines TRBV12-3 or TRBV12-4 with TRBJ1-3; D unclear. The CDR3 has 12 amino acids. V was trimmed by 8 bases and J by 4 bases, leaving 9 bases between them. The CDR3 DNA is TGTGCCAGCGGGCCTCAGGGAAACACCATATATTTT. It is translated as CASGPQGNTIYF.

This clone appeared once. The chain links TRBV4-1 to TRBJ1-3; 8 positions agree with TRBD1. V lost 0 bases, J lost 4 bases, and 8 bases stayed unmatched. Germline values: CDR1 MGHRA, CDR2 YSYEKL. The CDR3 runs 17 residues. CDR3 nucleotide sequence: TGCGCCAGCAGCCAAGATCTCGGAACAGGGGGAGGAAACACCATATATTTT. It codes for CASSQDLGTGGGNTIYF.

Only one count was recorded for this clone. J is TRBJ1-1 and V is TRBV27; 8 nucleotides agree with TRBD1. The CDR3 is made up of 14 amino acids. Germline CDR1 and CDR2: MNHEY and SMNVEV (reference sequence). The V segment lost 7 bases and the J segment 4 bases; nucleotides outside the gene matches: 8. In DNA, the CDR3 is TGTGCCAGCACCCGCCAGGGGGCCAGCACTGAAGCTTTCTTT. Protein sequence: CASTRQGASTEAFF.

The chain joins TRBV5-4 to TRBJ2-3, with 10 bases identical to TRBD2. Trimming cost V 0 bases and J 1 base; bases outside gene matches: 11. Germline V gene lookup returns CDR1 SGHNT and CDR2 YYREEE (reference sequence). This CDR3 has 19 residues. In DNA, the CDR3 is TGTGCCAGCAGCTTGGCCGGGAGTAGCGGGGGGTGGGGCACAGATACGCAGTATTTT. Amino acid sequence: CASSLAGSSGGWGTDTQYF.

This sequence joins TRBV2 and TRBJ1-1; 7 bases fit TRBD1. The CDR3 covers 13 residues. Germline-derived CDR1 and CDR2 are SNHLY and FYNNEI. V shed 2 bases, J shed 7 bases, and the junction held 4 bases outside the gene matches. CDR3 coding DNA: TGTGCCAGCAGTGAAAAGTCAGGGGGTGAAGCTTTCTTT. Its protein product is CASSEKSGGEAFF. Full variable domain (outside the CDR3, taken from reference TRBV2 and TRBJ1-1): EPEVTQTPSHQVTQMGQEVILRCVPISNHLYFYWYRQILGQKVEFLVSFYNNEISEKSEIFDDQFSVERPDGSNFTLKIRSTKLEDSAMYFCASSEKSGGEAFFGQGTRLTVV.

The chain employs TRBV5-1 and TRBJ1-6, with a possible D match to TRBD1 (5 bases). The V gene lost 5 bases and the J gene lost 6 bases, with 9 bases spanning the gap. Per the germline V gene, CDR1 is SGHRS and CDR2 is YFSETQ. The CDR3 extends over 13 amino acids. DNA of the CDR3: TGCGCCAGCAGGGTGGACACTAATTCACCCCTCCACTTT. Amino acids: CASRVDTNSPLHF.

This clone appeared once. The chain joins TRBV7-9 to TRBJ1-6; perhaps TRBD1 as D (5 bases). V was cut by 3 bases and J by 8 bases, with 11 bases left in between. The CDR3 length is 14 residues. Per germline, CDR1 SEHNR and CDR2 FQNEAQ (reference sequence). The CDR3 sequence: CASSLGQLYSPLHF. The CDR3 DNA reads TGTGCCAGCAGCTTGGGGCAGCTATATTCACCCCTCCACTTT. The entire variable domain, with the rest obtained from reference TRBV7-9 and TRBJ1-6, is as follows: DTGVSQNPRHKITKRGQNVTFRCDPISEHNRLYWYRQTLGQGPEFLTYFQNEAQLEKSRLLSDRFSAERPKGSFSTLEIQRTEQGDSAMYLCASSLGQLYSPLHFGNGTRLTVT.

This clone was picked up one time. The V and J genes are TRBV7-3 and TRBJ1-2, with 9 nucleotides matching TRBD1. The V segment lost 0 bases and the J segment 2 bases; nucleotides outside the gene matches: 1. The CDR3 totals 15 residues. Germline V gene sequence: CDR1 SGHTA, CDR2 FQGTGA. CDR3 DNA: TGTGCCAGCAGCTTAACGGGACAGGGAAACTATGGCTACACCTTC. The encoded protein is CASSLTGQGNYGYTF.

This chain connects TRBV24-1 to TRBJ1-2; no clear D. Per the germline V gene, CDR1 is KGHDR and CDR2 is SFDVKD. This CDR3 region has 14 residues. With 9 bases removed from V and 2 bases from J, the gap between germline ends came to 15 bases. The chain's CDR3 is CATQDSNSNYGYTF. As DNA, the CDR3 is TGTGCCACCCAAGATAGTAACAGCAACTATGGCTACACCTTC.

This chain links TRBV18 with TRBJ2-7; 8 bases fit TRBD1. This CDR3 region has 16 residues. The germline CDR1 and CDR2 sequences are KGHSH and LQKENI. Losses at the gene ends were 1 base for V and 4 bases for J; bases not matched to a gene: 9. Here the CDR3 reads CASSPLPRGRNYEQYF. The CDR3 DNA sequence: TGTGCCAGCTCACCACTCCCCAGGGGGCGCAATTACGAGCAGTACTTC.

The chain recombines TRBV28 with TRBJ1-5; 7 bases are a match to TRBD1. The CDR3 runs to 14 residues. Germline trimming cut 2 bases from V and 4 bases from J; bases unmatched to any gene: 2. Germline V lookup: CDR1 MDHEN, CDR2 SYDVKM. The CDR3: CASSLAGGNQPQHF. The CDR3 coding sequence is TGTGCCAGCAGTTTAGCAGGGGGGAATCAGCCCCAGCATTTT.

The rearrangement joins TRBV27 to TRBJ1-6, with 7 bases that match TRBD1. The germline V gene has CDR1 MNHEY and CDR2 SMNVEV (reference sequence). The CDR3 spans 12 residues. V gave up 6 bases and J gave up 13 bases; unmatched junction bases: 6. In nucleotides, the CDR3 is TGTGCCAGCAGCCGGGACAGTGGGCCCCTCCACTTT. It translates to CASSRDSGPLHF.

The V call is TRBV10-3, the J call TRBJ2-3; 8 bases fit TRBD2. This CDR3 is 15 amino acids long. The germline V gene encodes CDR1 ENHRY and CDR2 SYGVKD. V shed 3 bases and J 5 bases; nucleotides not matched to a gene: 7. CDR3 sequence: CAISDQLAGLDTQYF. The CDR3 DNA follows: TGTGCCATCAGTGATCAATTAGCGGGGTTAGATACGCAGTATTTT.

The gene calls are TRBV6-5 and TRBJ2-3; TRBD2 matches 10 bases. Trimming took 7 bases from V and 4 from J; bases not matched to a gene: 5. This CDR3 is 14 amino acids long. Per the germline V gene, CDR1 is MNHEY and CDR2 is SVGAGI. This CDR3 reads CASISGGAPDTQYF. The CDR3 DNA follows: TGTGCCAGCATAAGCGGGGGGGCCCCAGATACGCAGTATTTT.

The chain has TRBV12-5 and TRBJ1-6, with D possibly being TRBD1 (6 bases). The CDR3 contains 17 residues. Trimming took 0 bases from V and 0 from J, leaving 9 bases between them. Germline CDR1 reads LGHNT; CDR2 reads FRNRAP. The CDR3 sequence: CASGLVKGVSYNSPLHF. The CDR3 DNA reads as TGTGCTAGTGGTTTGGTGAAGGGGGTCTCCTATAATTCACCCCTCCACTTT. Based on the CDR3 plus reference TRBV12-5 and TRBJ1-6, the full variable domain is DARVTQTPRHKVTEMGQEVTMRCQPILGHNTVFWYRQTMMQGLELLAYFRNRAPLDDSGMPKDRFSAEMPDATLATLKIQPSEPRDSAVYFCASGLVKGVSYNSPLHFGNGTRLTVT.

The chain recombines TRBV7-9 with TRBJ1-2, with TRBD1 matching over 9 bases. Unmatched junction bases numbered 2, after V lost 3 bases and J lost 3 bases. In germline, CDR1 is SEHNR, CDR2 FQNEAQ (reference sequence). The CDR3 runs to 14 residues. The CDR3 DNA is TGTGCCAGCAGCTTGGGGACAGGGCACTATGGCTACACCTTC. Amino acid sequence: CASSLGTGHYGYTF.

The chain uses TRBV10-1 and TRBJ1-2, with D uncertain. CDR3 length: 17 residues. Trimming stripped 7 bases from V and 0 bases from J, with 21 bases between. CDR1 is WNHNN and CDR2 is SYGVQD in the germline V gene (reference sequence). The CDR3 here is CASIKRNTPSANYGYTF. The CDR3 nucleotides are TGCGCCAGCATCAAGAGGAACACACCATCCGCTAACTATGGCTACACCTTC.

The rearrangement links TRBV9 to TRBJ2-2; D might be TRBD2 (6 bases). The germline CDR1 and CDR2 sequences are SGDLS and YYNGEE. The V gene lost 4 bases and the J gene lost 1 base, with 11 bases spanning the gap. This CDR3 spans 15 amino acids. The CDR3 DNA reads as TGTGCCAGCAGCCTCATGGGGGGGAACACCGGGGAGCTGTTTTTT. Protein product: CASSLMGGNTGELFF.

V usage is TRBV11-2 and J usage is TRBJ2-1, with TRBD1 as a possible D gene (6 bases). The CDR3 length is 13 residues. V was clipped by 0 bases and J by 13 bases, with 13 bases between them. Germline lookup yields CDR1 SGHAT and CDR2 FQNNGV. The CDR3 sequence: CASSLDQGPAQFF. As DNA, the CDR3 is TGTGCCAGCAGCTTAGATCAGGGGCCTGCCCAGTTCTTC.

The chain has TRBV6-5 and TRBJ1-2; D remains unclear. The CDR3 runs to 16 residues. V lost 0 bases and J lost 2, with 13 bases in between. In germline, CDR1 is MNHEY, CDR2 SVGAGI. DNA of the CDR3: TGTGCCAGCAGTTACTCCGCGTTACCGGGAAACTATGGCTACACCTTC. The encoded protein is CASSYSALPGNYGYTF.